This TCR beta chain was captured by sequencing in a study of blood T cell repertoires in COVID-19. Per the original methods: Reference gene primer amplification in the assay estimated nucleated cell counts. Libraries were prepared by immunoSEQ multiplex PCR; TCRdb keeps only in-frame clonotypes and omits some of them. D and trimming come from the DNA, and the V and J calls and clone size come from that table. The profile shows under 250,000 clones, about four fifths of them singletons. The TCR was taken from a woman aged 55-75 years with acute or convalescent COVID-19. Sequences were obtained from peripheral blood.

The CDR3 DNA reads TGTGCCAGCAAAAGGACAGGGGGCGGTCAGCCCCAGCATTTT. Protein sequence: CASKRTGGGQPQHF. The chain combines TRBV28 with TRBJ1-5, with TRBD1 identical over 11 bases. The CDR3 consists of 14 residues. CDR1 is MDHEN, CDR2 SYDVKM, per germline. After removal of 7 bases from V and 6 bases from J, the junction contained 5 bases not matched to a gene.